This TCR beta chain was retrieved from a study of identical twins (dated by TCRdb to about 2016). With respect to the entire study: To test whether fetal clonotypes persist, the study used deep sequencing on TCR alpha and beta repertoires from monozygotic twins, unrelated adults of various ages, and cord blood. To rule out contamination, replicate twin experiments were performed at different times with different library preparation protocols. The investigation overall reported the following: Abundant cord blood beta clonotypes carried fewer insertions; young adult naive repertoires showed a weaker similar trend, while memory repertoires showed none. Recombination models systematically underestimated out-of-frame TCR alpha sharing in monozygotic twins but agreed with sharing between unrelated individuals. Out-of-frame TCR alpha sequences shared between twins showed an excess of low generation-probability sequences compared with coincidental sharing between unrelated individuals. The excess sharing between twins in beta out-of-frame sequences was weaker because fewer shared sequences reduced the signal-to-noise ratio. Conclusions relied on cross-sectional statistical analysis, since the same donors could not be followed over many years. Invariant T cells such as MAIT and iNKT could partly confound zero-insertion analyses, although diverse VJ usage argued against such confounding for most clonotypes.

Every donor in the study was a healthy Caucasian. The twin cohort consisted of three pairs of female monozygotic twins, all aged roughly 18 to 29 years. Peripheral blood mononuclear cells were the source from which RNA for the TCR libraries was isolated. Library method: 5' RACE. The sample was run on an Illumina HiSeq 2000. Template switching added a universal primer binding site, and the final cDNA carried a unique molecular identifier that allowed TCR cDNA molecules to be counted accurately. First-strand cDNA for TCR alpha and beta chains was synthesized from specific primers in the conserved constant-segment region. Each cDNA library was double barcoded, with a SMART-Mk sample barcode plus Illumina barcodes, to control for contamination. Two successive PCR steps introduced TruSeq adapter sequences along with Illumina sample barcodes. The TCR alpha and beta cDNA libraries were sequenced on the Illumina HiSeq platform using custom primers. In the authors' own workflow: Unique molecular identifiers were extracted from raw reads with MiGEC, and CDR3 positions were determined with MiXCR. Recombination models were inferred per individual with the repgenHMM and IGoR tools using an EM algorithm. Shared clonotype analysis was performed with the tcR package in R, normalizing sharing by the product of cloneset sizes. Out-of-frame nonproductive sequences were analyzed to study raw recombination free of thymic and clonal selection effects. TCRdb took the public reads, trimmed them with fastp at Q25, ran MiXCR for clone calling and kept in-frame beta chains. When rows share a CDR3 protein, they turn into one entry using the most common DNA and genes. These V and J calls are TCRdb output, not the study's own analysis. Within this sample are roughly 570,000 distinct CDR3 sequences, with nearly 10% of them counted one time only. Under 3% of the sample is held by the ten biggest clonotypes.

A word on this clonotype: This receptor's antigen is unknown. Per-base quality was not reported, and no clone a single base away is much larger than it.

These same records also appear under a second study, on yellow fever vaccine responses in identical twins. In that second paper, the authors write: The authors reported that the T cell response to vaccination in identical twins appeared partly convergent and partly personalized. Focusing on identical twins, the study followed the T cell clones that responded to the vaccine, and did so with precision.

The clonotype originates from a woman aged 18 to 35 in good health. Sample: PBMCs.

The DNA sequence is given as TGTGCCAGCCAGGAGGCTTTGAGGCACACAGATACGCAGTATTTT. It translates to CASQEALRHTDTQYF. The V and J genes are TRBV6-2 or TRBV6-3 and TRBJ2-3; D gene: possibly TRBD2, on 5 matching bases. The germline V gene gives CDR1 as MNHEY and CDR2 as SVGEGT. The CDR3, from cysteine to phenylalanine, totals 15 residues. Solely the CDR3 DNA is kept, with 45 bases framed from the first base. Between the V and J ends, shortened by 8 bases and 2 bases respectively, the junction contains 17 bases.